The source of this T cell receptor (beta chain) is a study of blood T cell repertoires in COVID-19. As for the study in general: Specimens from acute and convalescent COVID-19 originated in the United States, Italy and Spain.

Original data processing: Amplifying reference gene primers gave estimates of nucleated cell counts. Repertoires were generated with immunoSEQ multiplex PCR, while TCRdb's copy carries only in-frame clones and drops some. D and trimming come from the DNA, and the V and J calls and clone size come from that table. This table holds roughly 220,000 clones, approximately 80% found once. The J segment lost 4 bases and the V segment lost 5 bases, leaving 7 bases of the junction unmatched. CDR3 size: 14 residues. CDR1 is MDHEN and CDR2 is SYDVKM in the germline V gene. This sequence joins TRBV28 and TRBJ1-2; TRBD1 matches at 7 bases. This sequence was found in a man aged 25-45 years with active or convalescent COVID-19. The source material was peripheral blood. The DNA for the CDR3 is TGTGCCAGCAGTCCCCGGGACAGCCTCTATGGCTACACCTTC. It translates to CASSPRDSLYGYTF.